These 30 T cell receptor beta chains were sequenced from one sample in a study of OX40 agonist ivuxolimab in advanced cancers. Clones were read by immunoSEQ multiplex PCR, and TCRdb kept only the in-frame ones, dropping some. The data hold roughly 92,000 clones, with more than 85% observed a single time. The sample here was CD4+ or CD8+ T cells sorted from blood, taken in a trial of the OX40 agonist ivuxolimab. The origin of the receptors is an adult with an advanced solid tumor such as melanoma, head and neck, liver or kidney cancer.

V is TRBV13 and J is TRBJ1-1, with TRBD1 matching over 9 bases. The CDR3 is made up of 13 amino acids. After removal of 5 bases from V and 6 bases from J, the junction contained 4 bases not matched to a gene. The germline V gene encodes CDR1 PRHDT and CDR2 FYEKMQ (reference sequence). Here the CDR3 DNA reads TGTGCCAGCAGCGGACAGGGGTACCCTGAAGCTTTCTTT. It specifies CASSGQGYPEAFF.

The rearrangement uses TRBV27 and TRBJ1-1, with D perhaps matching TRBD1 (5 bases). Germline assignment: CDR1 MNHEY and CDR2 SMNVEV (reference sequence). The CDR3 has 13 amino acids. Trimming left V 7 bases short and J 3 bases short, with 12 bases between. CDR3 sequence: CASIDGGHTEAFF. In DNA, the CDR3 is TGTGCCAGCATTGATGGGGGACACACTGAAGCTTTCTTT.

In DNA form, the CDR3 reads TGCGCCAGCAGCTTGGTTGGACAGGAGAGCTCCTACGAGCAGTACTTC. Amino acid sequence: CASSLVGQESSYEQYF. The chain combines TRBV5-1 with TRBJ2-7, with 7 bases matching TRBD1. Trimming took 0 bases from V and 0 from J; bases not matched to a gene: 6. Germline lookup yields CDR1 SGHRS and CDR2 YFSETQ. The CDR3 runs 16 residues. Together with reference TRBV5-1 and TRBJ2-7, the CDR3 gives the full variable domain: KAGVTQTPRYLIKTRGQQVTLSCSPISGHRSVSWYQQTPGQGLQFLFEYFSETQRNKGNFPGRFSGRQFSNSRSEMNVSTLELGDSALYLCASSLVGQESSYEQYFGPGTRLTVT.

V and J are TRBV15 and TRBJ2-7, with D possibly being TRBD1 or TRBD2 (5 bases each). Germline lookup yields CDR1 LNHNV and CDR2 YYDKDF (reference sequence). The V end was cut by 3 bases, the J end by 7 bases, with 19 bases between. The CDR3 spans 15 residues. The CDR3 loop is CATSSRDGTTGEQYF. As DNA, the CDR3 is TGTGCCACCAGCAGCAGGGACGGTACGACTGGGGAGCAGTACTTC.

V and J are TRBV6-5 and TRBJ2-7; 11 bases are shared with TRBD2. Germline V gene lookup returns CDR1 MNHEY and CDR2 SVGAGI. This CDR3 is built from 15 residues. V shed 8 bases, J shed 0 bases, and the junction held 6 bases outside the gene matches. CDR3 residues: CASGPSGGPSYEQYF. The CDR3 nucleotides are TGTGCCAGCGGCCCTAGCGGGGGGCCCTCCTACGAGCAGTACTTC.

This chain links TRBV9 with TRBJ2-3; D might be TRBD1 (6 bases). The length of the CDR3 is 15 residues. The germline V and J ends were trimmed by 1 base and 0 bases, with 9 bases remaining between them. Germline V CDR1 and CDR2: SGDLS, YYNGEE. DNA for the CDR3: TGTGCCAGCAGCGTAACCGGACAGAGCACAGATACGCAGTATTTT. It is translated as CASSVTGQSTDTQYF.

To note about this clone: The junction differs from germline at one of its ends, possibly a read error. The chain carries TRBV4-3 and TRBJ1-5, with D possibly matching TRBD1 (6 bases). In germline, CDR1 is LGHNA, CDR2 YSLEER. The CDR3 is 15 amino acids. The CDR3 loop is CASSQDRGGKQPQHF. CDR3 coding DNA: TGCGCCAGCAGCCAAGATCGCGGGGGCAAGCAGCCCCAGCATTTT.

V is TRBV19 and J is TRBJ2-4, with D unclear. V lost 3 bases and J 0 bases, leaving 12 bases between the germline ends. The CDR3 is 16 residues long. CDR1 LNHDA and CDR2 SQIVND come from the germline V gene (reference sequence). In DNA, the CDR3 is TGTGCCAGTAGTATTGGCTTGAGACTAGCCAAAAACATTCAGTACTTC. Protein sequence: CASSIGLRLAKNIQYF.

V and J are TRBV5-1 and TRBJ1-6; no clear D gene. Germline lookup yields CDR1 SGHRS and CDR2 YFSETQ. V lost 4 bases, J lost 5 bases, and 16 bases lay in between. This CDR3 has 16 residues. The CDR3 DNA reads as TGCGCCAGCAGCCCATACGGACGGCTAAATAATTCACCCCTCCACTTT. It translates to CASSPYGRLNNSPLHF. The entire variable domain, with the rest obtained from reference TRBV5-1 and TRBJ1-6, is as follows: KAGVTQTPRYLIKTRGQQVTLSCSPISGHRSVSWYQQTPGQGLQFLFEYFSETQRNKGNFPGRFSGRQFSNSRSEMNVSTLELGDSALYLCASSPYGRLNNSPLHFGNGTRLTVT.

In DNA, the CDR3 is TGTGCCAGCAGTTTAGCCACAGGATACCAAGAGACCCAGTACTTC. It specifies CASSLATGYQETQYF. The chain carries TRBV27 and TRBJ2-5; D is possibly TRBD1 (5 bases). The CDR3 is 15 amino acids. V lost 2 bases and J 0 bases, leaving 10 bases between the germline ends. Per the germline V gene, CDR1 is MNHEY and CDR2 is SMNVEV (reference sequence).

CDR3 nucleotide sequence: TGCAGCGCCCGGGACAGGGGTGAAGCTTTCTTT. Translating gives CSARDRGEAFF. V and J are TRBV29-1 and TRBJ1-1, with 10 bases fitting TRBD1. Per the germline V gene, CDR1 is SQVTM and CDR2 is ANQGSEA. The trim removed 7 bases at V and 7 bases at J, leaving 3 bases unmatched. This CDR3 has 11 amino acids.

This clone was counted many times. V and J are TRBV27 and TRBJ2-2; 10 positions agree with TRBD2. CDR1 and CDR2 (germline): MNHEY, SMNVEV (reference sequence). The CDR3 runs to 16 residues. The trim removed 5 bases at V and 3 bases at J, leaving 6 bases unmatched. The CDR3 sequence is CASSPRTSGYTGELFF. CDR3 bases: TGTGCCAGCAGTCCCCGGACTAGCGGTTACACCGGGGAGCTGTTTTTT.

This clone appeared once. The V call is TRBV5-6, the J call TRBJ2-7; 11 bases are a match to TRBD2. The CDR3 has 15 amino acids. V lost 0 bases, J lost 1 base, and 0 bases stayed unmatched. Germline values: CDR1 SGHDT, CDR2 YYEEEE. Here the CDR3 DNA reads TGTGCCAGCAGCTTGGGGACTAGCGGGTCCTACGAGCAGTACTTC. It encodes CASSLGTSGSYEQYF.

This clone was detected once. This chain uses TRBV5-1 with TRBJ2-3; the D is unclear. CDR1 is SGHRS, CDR2 YFSETQ, per germline. V dropped 1 base and J dropped 0 bases, with 12 bases sitting between them. The CDR3 has 16 residues. The chain's CDR3 is CASSLYSLVSTDTQYF. In DNA, the CDR3 is TGCGCCAGCAGCTTGTACTCCCTGGTGAGCACAGATACGCAGTATTTT. Based on the CDR3 plus reference TRBV5-1 and TRBJ2-3, the full variable domain is KAGVTQTPRYLIKTRGQQVTLSCSPISGHRSVSWYQQTPGQGLQFLFEYFSETQRNKGNFPGRFSGRQFSNSRSEMNVSTLELGDSALYLCASSLYSLVSTDTQYFGPGTRLTVL.

The chain employs TRBV5-8 and TRBJ2-3; 8 positions match TRBD2. The CDR3 totals 19 residues. The V segment lost 0 bases and the J segment 5 bases; nucleotides outside the gene matches: 17. In germline, CDR1 is SGHTS, CDR2 YDEGEE. The CDR3 sequence is CASSLAIPVAGPMGDTQYF. The CDR3 DNA reads as TGTGCCAGCAGCTTGGCCATTCCTGTAGCGGGACCCATGGGAGATACGCAGTATTTT.

The gene calls are TRBV21-1 and TRBJ2-7; the listed D gene, TRBD1, was not tested against the DNA. TRBV21-1 is deemed a pseudogene. The CDR3 sequence is 14 residues long. The CDR3 protein is CASSEIGTGNEQYF. The DNA for the CDR3 is TGTGCCAGCTCAGAGATAGGGACAGGTAACGAGCAGTACTTC.

The V gene is TRBV6-6, the J gene TRBJ2-3; D is perhaps TRBD1 or TRBD2 (5 bases each). The CDR3 length is 16 residues. V lost 4 bases and J 2 bases, leaving 16 bases between the germline ends. CDR1 and CDR2 from the germline V gene are MNHNY and SVGAGI (reference sequence). The CDR3 is CASSSPGRPATDTQYF. CDR3 DNA: TGTGCCAGCAGTTCGCCGGGACGGCCAGCCACAGATACGCAGTATTTT.

The chain uses TRBV4-3 and TRBJ2-5, with 8 positions matching TRBD2. This CDR3 has 17 residues. V was clipped by 0 bases and J by 4 bases; unmatched bases: 10. Germline CDR1 and CDR2: LGHNA and YSLEER. Here the CDR3 DNA reads TGCGCCAGCAGCCAAGATGGCGGGGGGAATATACGAGAGACCCAGTACTTC. Translated: CASSQDGGGNIRETQYF.

In nucleotides, the CDR3 is TGTGCCAGTAGCCTTCTAGACAGGGACTGCACAGATACGCAGTATTTT. Its translation is CASSLLDRDCTDTQYF. The chain recombines TRBV19 with TRBJ2-3; D possibly corresponds to TRBD1 (7 bases). In germline, CDR1 is LNHDA, CDR2 SQIVND (reference sequence). CDR3 length: 16 amino acids. V lost 6 bases to trimming and J lost 1 base, with 17 bases between them.

The chain is built from TRBV9 and TRBJ1-2; D might be TRBD1 (6 bases). The CDR3 runs 16 residues. The V gene lost 3 bases and the J gene lost 4 bases, with 19 bases spanning the gap. Looked up from germline, CDR1 is SGDLS and CDR2 is YYNGEE. CDR3 nucleotide sequence: TGTGCCAGCAGCGCAATACAGGGACCTAGGAGCTATGGCTACACCTTC. This gives the protein CASSAIQGPRSYGYTF.

The gene calls are TRBV5-1 and TRBJ2-3, with 7 bases that match TRBD1. CDR3 size: 17 residues. Germline values: CDR1 SGHRS, CDR2 YFSETQ. The junction had 8 bases not matched to a gene; V was cut back by 0 bases and J by 1 base. CDR3 amino acids: CASSLALGGRGTDTQYF. CDR3 nucleotide sequence: TGCGCCAGCAGCTTGGCCTTAGGGGGCAGGGGCACAGATACGCAGTATTTT.

DNA of the CDR3: TGTGCTAGTGGTTTGGGATTATCGGGGGAGACCCAGTACTTC. Its translation: CASGLGLSGETQYF. The chain links TRBV12-5 to TRBJ2-5, with D possibly being TRBD2 (5 bases). Germline assignment: CDR1 LGHNT and CDR2 FRNRAP. This CDR3 is 14 amino acids long. V lost 1 base to trimming and J lost 5 bases, with 11 bases between them.

J is TRBJ2-1 and V is TRBV5-1, with D maybe TRBD2 (5 bases). Germline CDR1 SGHRS, CDR2 YFSETQ. V shed 0 bases and J shed 7 bases, with 11 bases lying between them. This CDR3 has 14 residues. CDR3 nucleotides: TGCGCCAGCAGCTTGGATCCGGGGTGGAATGAGCAGTTCTTC. Translation: CASSLDPGWNEQFF. The full variable domain, in which reference TRBV5-1 and TRBJ2-1 provide the parts outside the CDR3, is KAGVTQTPRYLIKTRGQQVTLSCSPISGHRSVSWYQQTPGQGLQFLFEYFSETQRNKGNFPGRFSGRQFSNSRSEMNVSTLELGDSALYLCASSLDPGWNEQFFGPGTRLTVL.

The chain is built from TRBV11-2 and TRBJ2-7; D call uncertain. CDR1 and CDR2 from the germline V gene are SGHAT and FQNNGV. Trimming removed 5 bases from V and 1 base from J, with 15 bases in between. The CDR3 consists of 15 residues. The CDR3 loop reads CASSPIERRSYEQYF. The CDR3 nucleotides read TGTGCCAGCAGCCCCATAGAGAGGAGATCCTACGAGCAGTACTTC.

The chain uses TRBV19 and TRBJ1-2; D possibly corresponds to TRBD1 (6 bases). From germline, CDR1 is LNHDA and CDR2 SQIVND (reference sequence). The CDR3 is 15 amino acids. V lost 2 bases and J 5 bases, leaving 15 bases between the germline ends. The DNA of the CDR3 is TGTGCCAGTAGTATAAACAGGGCCACTGGGTATGGCTACACCTTC. Translation gives CASSINRATGYGYTF.

The chain uses TRBV9 and TRBJ2-7; 10 bases match TRBD2. After removal of 3 bases from V and 7 bases from J, the junction contained 13 bases not matched to a gene. CDR3 length: 16 residues. Germline values: CDR1 SGDLS, CDR2 YYNGEE. CDR3 sequence (DNA): TGTGCCAGCAGCGGCCCGGGGACTAGCGAGGTGTGGGAGCAGTACTTC. The encoded protein is CASSGPGTSEVWEQYF.

This clone was seen once. This chain uses TRBV27 with TRBJ1-2, with 7 bases matching TRBD1. The V gene end was trimmed by 6 bases and the J gene end by 3 bases; junction bases not matched to a gene: 7. CDR1 is MNHEY, CDR2 SMNVEV, per germline (reference sequence). There are 14 residues in the CDR3. CDR3 protein: CASSPDRDDYGYTF. The CDR3 nucleotides are TGTGCCAGCAGCCCCGACAGGGATGACTATGGCTACACCTTC.

The chain links TRBV7-2 to TRBJ1-1; a weak D match, TRBD1 (6 bases). V lost 1 base and J lost 1, with 13 bases in between. The CDR3 loop spans 16 amino acids. The germline V gene has CDR1 SGHTA and CDR2 FQGNSA. CDR3 amino acids: CASSLDRVSANTEAFF. CDR3 nucleotides: TGTGCCAGCAGCTTAGACAGGGTTTCCGCGAACACTGAAGCTTTCTTT.

The chain employs TRBV5-4 and TRBJ2-7; TRBD1 aligns across 8 bases. From germline, CDR1 is SGHNT and CDR2 YYREEE (reference sequence). The length of the CDR3 is 14 residues. Germline trimming cut 4 bases from V and 2 bases from J; bases unmatched to any gene: 5. CDR3 region: CASSMGQATYEQYF. The CDR3 DNA sequence: TGTGCCAGCAGCATGGGACAGGCGACCTACGAGCAGTACTTC.

The chain links TRBV7-9 to TRBJ1-1, with 8 bases aligning to TRBD1. CDR3 size: 14 residues. With V trimmed by 4 bases and J by 1 base, 2 bases remained unmatched. Germline values: CDR1 SEHNR, CDR2 FQNEAQ (reference sequence). CDR3 bases: TGTGCCAGCAGCTCGGGACAGGCGAACACTGAAGCTTTCTTT. Encoded protein: CASSSGQANTEAFF.